This T cell receptor beta chain was captured in a study of T cell responses to AZD1222 COVID-19 vaccine. As for the study in general: Second-dose groups at about 4 or about 12 weeks were pooled. Study-wide results and caveats: Spike was spanned by vaccine-associated CD4 TCRs, with dominance at 160-218 and 743-854. Repertoires were obtained solely post-peak T cell response. Seropositive AZD1222 recipients at baseline numbered only five or six.

Only in-frame clones appear in the TCRdb table, and some are missing; sequencing was by immunoSEQ multiplex PCR. The sample gives roughly 120,000 clones, about 92% of which show up once; 2.5% to 3.5% is in the top ten. Per the germline V gene, CDR1 is SGDLS and CDR2 is YYNGEE. V lost 0 bases and J lost 6, with 12 bases in between. This CDR3 comprises 14 residues. This clone showed up just once. What it binds is unknown. This chain joins TRBV9 and TRBJ1-2; tentatively, D is TRBD1 (5 bases). The specimen comprised peripheral blood, sampled on day 0 of AZD1222 vaccination. The receptor was derived from an adult in good health. The CDR3 is CASSVGGASHGYTF. The CDR3 nucleotides read TGTGCCAGCAGCGTAGGGGGCGCGAGTCATGGCTACACCTTC.